The 30 T cell receptor beta chains below all came from one sample that was sequenced in a study of shared clonotypes between healthy human individuals. Here immunoSEQ multiplex PCR was the method, and the copy in TCRdb shows in-frame clones only, minus some. The sample holds 2 million to 2.5 million clones; approximately 93% are singletons and the top ten take about 0.39%. Sequencing was performed on naive CD4+ T cells from PBMCs. Sample subset: CD45RA+ positively selected. All receptors derive from a man aged 18 to 29 in good health. Some clones in this sample may be carry-over from other donors' samples.

This clone occurred once. Other DNA sequences of this sample code for an identical CDR3. The chain joins TRBV5-1 to TRBJ2-5; 11 positions match TRBD2. CDR1 is SGHRS and CDR2 is YFSETQ in the germline V gene. The CDR3 covers 14 residues. The J segment lost 4 bases and the V segment lost 3 bases, leaving 2 bases of the junction unmatched. The CDR3 sequence is CASSSGLAGETQYF. For the CDR3, the DNA is TGCGCCAGCAGCTCTGGACTAGCGGGAGAGACCCAGTACTTC.

Here the CDR3 DNA reads TGTGCCAGCAGCTTGGGTGGGCAGACTTACAATGAGCAGTTCTTC. Amino acids: CASSLGGQTYNEQFF. The V call is TRBV5-6, the J call TRBJ2-1; no clear D gene. The germline V gene encodes CDR1 SGHDT and CDR2 YYEEEE. Deletions cut 0 bases from V and 4 bases from J, with 11 bases between. The CDR3 consists of 15 residues.

The chain carries TRBV6-6 and TRBJ1-3, with 7 nucleotides matching TRBD1. From germline, CDR1 is MNHNY and CDR2 SVGAGI (reference sequence). The V gene end was trimmed by 6 bases and the J gene end by 2 bases; junction bases not matched to a gene: 7. The CDR3 runs to 15 residues. Written as DNA, the CDR3 is TGTGCCAGCAGACCACAGGGGCGAACTGGAAACACCATATATTTT. Residues: CASRPQGRTGNTIYF.

The rearrangement uses TRBV4-2 and TRBJ2-3; TRBD2 matches at 8 bases. The V gene's germline CDR1 is LGHNA and CDR2 YNFKEQ. Trimming took 0 bases from V and 3 from J; bases not matched to a gene: 5. This CDR3 spans 16 amino acids. In DNA form, the CDR3 reads TGTGCCAGCAGCCAAGATCGGCGGGAGGTGACAGATACGCAGTATTTT. Amino acids: CASSQDRREVTDTQYF.

The chain employs TRBV2 and TRBJ1-3; D is perhaps TRBD1 (6 bases). Germline lookup yields CDR1 SNHLY and CDR2 FYNNEI. Between the trimmed V and J ends, which lost 6 bases and 6 bases, there was a span of 15 bases. CDR3 length: 14 residues. The CDR3 protein is CASRPGGQLNTIYF. In nucleotides, the CDR3 is TGTGCCAGCAGGCCAGGCGGACAGTTAAACACCATATATTTT.

Of note for this clone: The sample carries other DNA sequences with the same CDR3. The V and J genes are TRBV9 and TRBJ1-2; D remains unclear. There are 11 residues in the CDR3. The V end was cut by 3 bases, the J end by 8 bases, with 8 bases between. Germline V CDR1 and CDR2: SGDLS, YYNGEE. The CDR3 region has the DNA TGTGCCAGCAGCGGGGGAGGAGGCTACACCTTC. It yields the protein CASSGGGGYTF.

The chain is built from TRBV30 and TRBJ2-1, with TRBD2 identical over 7 bases. The CDR3 has 14 residues. With V trimmed by 6 bases and J by 5 bases, 10 bases remained unmatched. From germline, CDR1 is GTSNPN and CDR2 SVGIG (reference sequence). The CDR3 DNA reads as TGTGCCTGCACGCTAGCGGAGCCCCACAATGAGCAGTTCTTC. Translation gives CACTLAEPHNEQFF.

Details on this clone: Other DNA sequences in this sample translate to the same CDR3. The J gene is TRBJ2-1, the V gene TRBV5-1, with 11 bases identical to TRBD2. Looked up from germline, CDR1 is SGHRS and CDR2 is YFSETQ. The CDR3 has 15 residues. The trim removed 1 base at V and 4 bases at J, leaving 1 base unmatched. The CDR3 sequence: CASSLTSGSYNEQFF. The CDR3 DNA reads TGCGCCAGCAGCTTGACTAGCGGGAGTTACAATGAGCAGTTCTTC.

V is TRBV18 and J is TRBJ1-3; perhaps TRBD1 as D (5 bases). Germline V gene data show CDR1 as KGHSH and CDR2 as LQKENI. Between the trimmed V and J ends, which lost 3 bases and 0 bases, there was a span of 12 bases. The length of the CDR3 is 16 residues. CDR3 residues: CASSPTGSFSGNTIYF. The CDR3, as DNA: TGTGCCAGCTCACCCACAGGATCCTTCTCTGGAAACACCATATATTTT.

The chain carries TRBV7-8 and TRBJ2-6, with 7 bases matching TRBD2. V shed 3 bases and J 0 bases; nucleotides not matched to a gene: 11. The CDR3 is 19 residues long. CDR1 is SGHVS and CDR2 is FQNEAQ in the germline V gene. CDR3 protein: CASSLAVGGGLSGANVLTF. CDR3 in DNA: TGTGCCAGCAGCTTGGCCGTGGGGGGAGGGCTCTCTGGGGCCAACGTCCTGACTTTC.

The chain carries TRBV9 and TRBJ2-1; 7 nucleotides align to TRBD2. Losses at the gene ends were 0 bases for V and 3 bases for J; bases not matched to a gene: 3. Germline values: CDR1 SGDLS, CDR2 YYNGEE. The CDR3 is made up of 15 amino acids. For the CDR3, the DNA is TGTGCCAGCAGCGTAGATGGGACTAACTACAATGAGCAGTTCTTC. Translation: CASSVDGTNYNEQFF. The full variable domain, with the rest looked up from reference TRBV9 and TRBJ2-1, is DSGVTQTPKHLITATGQRVTLRCSPRSGDLSVYWYQQSLDQGLQFLIQYYNGEERAKGNILERFSAQQFPDLHSELNLSSLELGDSALYFCASSVDGTNYNEQFFGPGTRLTVL.

In this sample, this clone turned up a few times. The J gene is TRBJ1-2, the V gene TRBV29-1, with a weak D call TRBD1 (5 bases). CDR1 SQVTM and CDR2 ANQGSEA come from the germline V gene. The CDR3 covers 13 residues. Between the trimmed V and J ends, which lost 7 bases and 5 bases, there was a span of 17 bases. This chain's CDR3 is CSALGGGGYGYTF. The CDR3 DNA is TGCAGCGCCCTCGGGGGGGGAGGGTATGGCTACACCTTC.

The chain carries TRBV10-1 and TRBJ1-3; 11 bases fit TRBD1. V shed 11 bases and J 4 bases; nucleotides not matched to a gene: 10. CDR1 is WNHNN, CDR2 SYGVQD, per germline (reference sequence). The CDR3 length is 15 residues. The CDR3 DNA follows: TGCGCCCGACTAGGACAGGGGGCCGTGGGAAACACCATATATTTT. This sequence encodes CARLGQGAVGNTIYF.

The chain joins TRBV14 to TRBJ1-2; D is uncertain. The CDR3 spans 14 residues. Germline-derived CDR1 and CDR2 are SGHDN and FVKESK. Trimming cost V 1 base and J 6 bases, with 12 bases left between them. Written as DNA, the CDR3 is TGTGCCAGCAGCCAAGGTCGGTCGGGCAATGGCTACACCTTC. Translation gives CASSQGRSGNGYTF.

The chain links TRBV6-5 to TRBJ2-1, with D hard to call. CDR3 size: 13 residues. Per the germline V gene, CDR1 is MNHEY and CDR2 is SVGAGI. V lost 6 bases, J lost 5 bases, and 11 bases lay in between. CDR3 in DNA: TGTGCCAGCAGCGCGACACCGAACAATGAGCAGTTCTTC. It encodes CASSATPNNEQFF.

Regarding this clone: Other nucleotide sequences in the sample specify the same CDR3. The V call is TRBV28, the J call TRBJ1-5; D uncertain. Trimming shortened V by 3 bases and J by 2 bases, and 2 bases separated the two germline ends. CDR1 MDHEN and CDR2 SYDVKM come from the germline V gene. The CDR3 runs to 12 residues. Written as DNA, the CDR3 is TGTGCCAGCAGTTTGGGCAATCAGCCCCAGCATTTT. Translating it yields CASSLGNQPQHF. The full variable domain, its missing parts supplied by reference TRBV28 and TRBJ1-5, is DVKVTQSSRYLVKRTGEKVFLECVQDMDHENMFWYRQDPGLGLRLIYFSYDVKMKEKGDIPEGYSVSREKKERFSLILESASTNQTSMYLCASSLGNQPQHFGDGTRLSIL.

V and J are TRBV11-2 and TRBJ2-1; 7 positions agree with TRBD2. The CDR3 runs 14 residues. Unmatched junction bases numbered 10, after V lost 7 bases and J lost 7 bases. Germline V gene sequence: CDR1 SGHAT, CDR2 FQNNGV. The CDR3 spells CASTLPGGGNEQFF. Here the CDR3 DNA reads TGTGCCAGCACTCTGCCGGGAGGAGGTAATGAGCAGTTCTTC.

Concerning this clone: This sample also contains other DNA sequences that code for the same CDR3. V usage is TRBV11-2 and J usage is TRBJ2-5; tentative D call: TRBD1 (6 bases). The germline V gene encodes CDR1 SGHAT and CDR2 FQNNGV. V gave up 1 base and J gave up 4 bases, with 10 bases separating them. The CDR3 sequence is 14 residues long. The DNA of the CDR3 is TGTGCCAGCAGCTTAGCTGGCAGGGGAGAGACCCAGTACTTC. Its protein is CASSLAGRGETQYF.

This clone showed up just once. The CDR3 DNA reads TGTGCCAGCAGCTTAGTGAGGGGCGGCACCGGGGAGCTGTTTTTT. Its protein product is CASSLVRGGTGELFF. The chain has TRBV13 and TRBJ2-2; D tentatively reads TRBD1 or TRBD2 (5 bases each). Germline CDR1 PRHDT, CDR2 FYEKMQ (reference sequence). CDR3 length: 15 amino acids. Trimming took 1 base from V and 4 from J, leaving 10 bases between them.

The J gene is TRBJ2-2, the V gene TRBV2; D remains unclear. The V and J ends lost 4 bases and 0 bases respectively, with 6 bases between them. This CDR3 comprises 14 residues. Germline CDR1 reads SNHLY; CDR2 reads FYNNEI. The CDR3 nucleotides are TGTGCCAGCAGTGGCGGACCGAACACCGGGGAGCTGTTTTTT. It yields the protein CASSGGPNTGELFF.

V is TRBV27 and J is TRBJ2-4, with TRBD2 as a possible D gene (6 bases). The CDR3 is made up of 14 amino acids. V was trimmed by 4 bases and J by 0 bases, leaving 7 bases between them. Germline values: CDR1 MNHEY, CDR2 SMNVEV (reference sequence). Here the CDR3 reads CASSSGGAKNIQYF. The CDR3 DNA reads as TGTGCCAGCAGTTCCGGGGGAGCCAAAAACATTCAGTACTTC.

The rearrangement links TRBV11-2 to TRBJ2-7; D may be TRBD2 (5 bases). Trimming cost V 6 bases and J 2 bases, with 17 bases left between them. From germline, CDR1 is SGHAT and CDR2 FQNNGV. The CDR3 spans 15 residues. The chain's CDR3 is CASSDASGFTYEQYF. The CDR3 bases are TGTGCCAGCAGTGACGCTTCGGGGTTCACCTACGAGCAGTACTTC.

V gene TRBV25-1 combines with J gene TRBJ2-2; the D gene is possibly TRBD2 (5 bases). V gave up 4 bases and J gave up 0 bases, with 9 bases separating them. The germline gives CDR1 MGHDK, CDR2 SYGVNS. The CDR3 has 15 residues. In DNA form, the CDR3 reads TGTGCCAGCAGTGTGCGGGTCGCGAACACCGGGGAGCTGTTTTTT. Its translation: CASSVRVANTGELFF.

V and J are TRBV5-6 and TRBJ2-3, with D unresolved. V lost 1 base and J lost 5, with 8 bases in between. From germline, CDR1 is SGHDT and CDR2 YYEEEE. This CDR3 comprises 13 residues. The CDR3 DNA sequence: TGTGCCAGCAGCTTGATGATTGGAGATACGCAGTATTTT. Residues: CASSLMIGDTQYF.

This clone was detected once. The identical CDR3 is also encoded by other nucleotide sequences in the sample. The rearrangement joins TRBV5-4 to TRBJ2-7, with D maybe TRBD2 (6 bases). Per the germline V gene, CDR1 is SGHNT and CDR2 is YYREEE (reference sequence). The CDR3 runs 13 residues. Trimming took off 2 bases at V and 2 bases at J, with 8 bases between the two ends. CDR3: CASSLSGAYEQYF. CDR3 DNA: TGTGCCAGCAGCTTATCGGGGGCCTACGAGCAGTACTTC. Filled out from reference TRBV5-4 and TRBJ2-7, the complete variable domain reads ETGVTQSPTHLIKTRGQQVTLRCSSQSGHNTVSWYQQALGQGPQFIFQYYREEENGRGNFPPRFSGLQFPNYSSELNVNALELDDSALYLCASSLSGAYEQYFGPGTRLTVT.

The genes are TRBV11-2 and TRBJ2-1; no firm D call. CDR3 length: 16 residues. Trimming cost V 5 bases and J 0 bases, with 14 bases left between them. Germline V gene sequence: CDR1 SGHAT, CDR2 FQNNGV. The CDR3 is CASSQQRASSYNEQFF. The CDR3 bases are TGTGCCAGCAGCCAGCAGCGCGCGAGCTCCTACAATGAGCAGTTCTTC.

This clone came up a few times. The V and J genes are TRBV5-1 and TRBJ1-2; D uncertain. Germline V gene sequence: CDR1 SGHRS, CDR2 YFSETQ. Deletions cut 5 bases from V and 9 bases from J, with 17 bases between. The length of the CDR3 is 13 residues. CDR3 in amino acids: CASRTGSGERYTF. The CDR3 nucleotides read TGCGCCAGCAGGACTGGGAGCGGCGAGCGCTACACCTTC. The entire variable domain, with the rest obtained from reference TRBV5-1 and TRBJ1-2, is as follows: KAGVTQTPRYLIKTRGQQVTLSCSPISGHRSVSWYQQTPGQGLQFLFEYFSETQRNKGNFPGRFSGRQFSNSRSEMNVSTLELGDSALYLCASRTGSGERYTFGSGTRLTVV.

This clone was seen only once. This chain uses TRBV12-2 with TRBJ2-7. TRBV12-2 is noted as a pseudogene. The CDR3 sequence is 11 residues long. CDR3 DNA: TGTGGAAGGGGAAGCTCCTACGAGCAGTACTTC. Its protein product is CGRGSSYEQYF.

CDR3 coding DNA: TGTGCCAGCAGCCCATCGCCCTTGGGAGTGGAGCAGTACTTC. Translating it yields CASSPSPLGVEQYF. The chain is built from TRBV11-2 and TRBJ2-7; D perhaps matches TRBD2 (5 bases). CDR1 and CDR2 (germline): SGHAT, FQNNGV. V lost 5 bases and J 7 bases, leaving 18 bases between the germline ends. This CDR3 has 14 residues.

The V call is TRBV11-3, the J call TRBJ2-7; 7 positions match TRBD2. The CDR3 length is 14 residues. V was pared by 2 bases and J by 2 bases, with 3 bases of the junction left unmatched. Germline V gives CDR1 SGHNT, CDR2 YENEEA. CDR3 nucleotide sequence: TGTGCCAGCAGCTTATCTAGCGGAGCCTACGAGCAGTACTTC. It codes for CASSLSSGAYEQYF.